The subject of this entry is one TCR beta chain. Using RNA transcripts as the source, TCR beta CDR3 regions were amplified. HTBI primers were employed in a first-round RT-PCR of the TCR CDR3. TCRdb re-called the multiplex PCR reads through MiXCR, storing one row per CDR3 protein. This table has over 400,000 distinct CDR3 sequences, approximately 15% appearing once. V trimming: 0 bases; J trimming: 3 bases; junction bases outside the gene matches: 7. The CDR3 runs 17 residues. The germline V gene encodes CDR1 SGHRS and CDR2 YFSETQ. This sample was taken from a study of T cells in Graves' hyperthyroidism and ophthalmopathy.

The TCR originated in a man aged 18 to 30 with Graves' ophthalmopathy. The chain employs TRBV5-1 and TRBJ1-2; 11 positions agree with TRBD1. The sample consisted of blood. In nucleotides, the CDR3 is TGCGCCAGCAGCTTGGGGACAGGACAGGGGGCTTACTATGGCTACACCTTC. Protein product: CASSLGTGQGAYYGYTF.